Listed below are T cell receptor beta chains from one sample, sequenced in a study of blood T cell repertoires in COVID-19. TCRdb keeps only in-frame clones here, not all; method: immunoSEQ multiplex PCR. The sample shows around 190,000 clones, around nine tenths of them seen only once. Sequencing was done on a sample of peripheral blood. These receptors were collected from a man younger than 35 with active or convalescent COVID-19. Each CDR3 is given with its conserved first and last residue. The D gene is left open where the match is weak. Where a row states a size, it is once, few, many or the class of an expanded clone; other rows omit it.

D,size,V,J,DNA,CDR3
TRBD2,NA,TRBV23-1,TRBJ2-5,TGCGCCAGCAGTCAATCGAAGCGTGGCGGGAGGGCCGGGGAGACCCAGTACTTC,CASSQSKRGGRAGETQYF
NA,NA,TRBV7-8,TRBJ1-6,TGTGCCAGCAGCGAACAGGGCTTTTATAATTCACCCCTCCACTTT,CASSEQGFYNSPLHF
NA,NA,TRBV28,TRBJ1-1,TGTGCCAGCAGTGGGGAGCCGCTGCCGGAAGCTTTCTTT,CASSGEPLPEAFF
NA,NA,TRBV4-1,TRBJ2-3,TGCGCCAGCAGCCAAGTCCCGGGGCGGGGAGGTACAGATACGCAGTATTTT,CASSQVPGRGGTDTQYF
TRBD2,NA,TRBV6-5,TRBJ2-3,TGTGCCAGCAGCTCAGCGGGGGTTGGGGATACGCAGTATTTT,CASSSAGVGDTQYF
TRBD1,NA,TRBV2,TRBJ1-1,TGTGCCAGCAGTGGGGCAGGGGGCACTGAAGCTTTCTTT,CASSGAGGTEAFF
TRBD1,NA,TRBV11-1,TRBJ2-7,TGTGCCAGCAGCTTAGGCCAGGGGGTGCACTACGAGCAGTACTTC,CASSLGQGVHYEQYF
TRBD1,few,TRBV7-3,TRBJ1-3,TGTGCCAGCAGCGCCAGGGGGATGGAGAGCTCTGGAAACACCATATATTTT,CASSARGMESSGNTIYF
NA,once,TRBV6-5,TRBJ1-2,TGTGCCAGCAGTTACTCAAGAGCTAACTATGGCTACACCTTC,CASSYSRANYGYTF
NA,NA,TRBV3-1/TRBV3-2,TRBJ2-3,TGTGCCAGCAGTGCGCAGGGCGGCACAGATACGCAGTATTTT,CASSAQGGTDTQYF
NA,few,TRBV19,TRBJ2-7,TGTGCCAGTAGTATAGGAACAGGAGTTGCCTACGAGCAGTACTTC,CASSIGTGVAYEQYF
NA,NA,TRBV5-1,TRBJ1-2,TGCGCCAGCAGCTTGGCCGACGGGAGCCGGGGCTACACCTTC,CASSLADGSRGYTF
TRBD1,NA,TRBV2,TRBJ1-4,TGTGCCAGCAGTGCCGACAGGGGGCGGGATGAAAAACTGTTTTTT,CASSADRGRDEKLFF
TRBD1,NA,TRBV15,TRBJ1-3,TGTGCCACCAGCATCCGACAGGGGACTGGAAACACCATATATTTT,CATSIRQGTGNTIYF
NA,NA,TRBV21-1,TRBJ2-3,TGTGCCAGCAGCCCAGGCCCCAGGAAGCCCACAGATACGCAGTATTTT,CASSPGPRKPTDTQYF
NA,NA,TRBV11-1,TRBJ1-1,TGTGCCAGCAGCTTAGTATATAACACTGAAGCTTTCTTT,CASSLVYNTEAFF
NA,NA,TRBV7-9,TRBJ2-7,TGTGCCAGCAGCCATTCGGGACACCCCTACGAGCAGTACTTC,CASSHSGHPYEQYF
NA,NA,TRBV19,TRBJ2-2,TGTGCCAGTAGTATGGGTGGAGTCGCGAACACCGGGGAGCTGTTTTTT,CASSMGGVANTGELFF
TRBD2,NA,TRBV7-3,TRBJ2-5,TGTGCCAGCAGCTTAACGGAAACTAGCGGGAGAGAGACCCAGTACTTC,CASSLTETSGRETQYF
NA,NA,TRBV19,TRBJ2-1,TGTGCCAGTAGTATGTCCGGGGTGAGCCCCTACAATGAGCAGTTCTTC,CASSMSGVSPYNEQFF
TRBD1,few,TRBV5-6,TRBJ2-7,TGTGCCAGCAGCTGGGACAGGGCCGAGCAGTACTTC,CASSWDRAEQYF
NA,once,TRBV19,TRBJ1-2,TGTGCCAGTAGTATAGGTCACAGATCGGTTGGCTACACCTTC,CASSIGHRSVGYTF
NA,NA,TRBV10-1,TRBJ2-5,TGCGCCAGCAGACCAGCGGACGACCAAGAGACCCAGTACTTC,CASRPADDQETQYF
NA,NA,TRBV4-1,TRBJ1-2,TGCGCCAGCAGCCGGACGGAGGGATTCTCCTATGGCTACACCTTC,CASSRTEGFSYGYTF
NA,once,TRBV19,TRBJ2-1,TGTGCCAGTAGTAGAGGCGGAGGGACCTACAATGAGCAGTTCTTC,CASSRGGGTYNEQFF
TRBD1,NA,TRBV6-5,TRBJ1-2,TGTGCCAGCAGTTACTCTTTCCAGGGGGCAGCTGGCTACACCTTC,CASSYSFQGAAGYTF
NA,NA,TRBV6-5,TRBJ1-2,TGTGCCAGCAGCATTCCCGGGAACTACGGGGGCTACACCTTC,CASSIPGNYGGYTF
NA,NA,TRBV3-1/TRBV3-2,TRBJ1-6,TGTGCCAGCAGCCAAACCATCTTACGGGATGGTAATTCACCCCTCCACTTT,CASSQTILRDGNSPLHF
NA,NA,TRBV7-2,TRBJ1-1,TGTGCCAGCAGCTTAGTAGGGGGTTTGACTGAAGCTTTCTTT,CASSLVGGLTEAFF
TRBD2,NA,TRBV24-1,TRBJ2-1,TGTGCCACCAGTGACCCCGGACTAGCGGGGGGAAAAGAGCAGTTCTTC,CATSDPGLAGGKEQFF
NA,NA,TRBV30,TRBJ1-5,TGTGCCTGGAGTGTAACAGGGAATAGCAATCAGCCCCAGCATTTT,CAWSVTGNSNQPQHF
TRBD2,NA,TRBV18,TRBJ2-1,TGTGCCAGCTCACCCTCATCCCTAGCGGGGAGTAGAAATGAGCAGTTCTTC,CASSPSSLAGSRNEQFF
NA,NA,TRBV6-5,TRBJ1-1,TGTGCCAGCAGCCCCCCCGGCGGGAACACTGAAGCTTTCTTT,CASSPPGGNTEAFF
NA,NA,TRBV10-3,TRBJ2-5,TGTGCCATCAGTGAGACTAGAGGAGAGACCCAGTACTTC,CAISETRGETQYF
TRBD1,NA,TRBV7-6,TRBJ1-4,TGTGCCAGCAGCTCCCCGGGACAGGGGGACGCGGGGGAAAAACTGTTTTTT,CASSSPGQGDAGEKLFF
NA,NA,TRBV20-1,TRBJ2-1,TGCAGTGCTAGAGTACAGGCGGAGCAGTTCTTC,CSARVQAEQFF
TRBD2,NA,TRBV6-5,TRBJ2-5,TGTGCCAGCAGTTACCGGCTAGCGGGAGTAGAGACCCAGTACTTC,CASSYRLAGVETQYF
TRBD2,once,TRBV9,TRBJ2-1,TGTGCCAGCAGCGTCGGGACTAGCGGGAGTACCTATGAGCAGTTCTTC,CASSVGTSGSTYEQFF
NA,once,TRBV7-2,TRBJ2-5,TGTGCCAGCAGCTCCCGGGCGGGGAAAGAGACCCAGTACTTC,CASSSRAGKETQYF
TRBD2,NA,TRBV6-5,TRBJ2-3,TGTGCCAGCAGCCAAAGCGGGGTCACAGATACGCAGTATTTT,CASSQSGVTDTQYF
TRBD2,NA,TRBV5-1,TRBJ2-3,TGCGCCAGCAGCTTGGAGGCTAGCGGGGGTAGCACAGATACGCAGTATTTT,CASSLEASGGSTDTQYF
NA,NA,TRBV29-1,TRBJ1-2,TGCAGCGTTGCCGCGGTTCAAGGTGATCTTCTTAACTATGGCTACACCTTC,CSVAAVQGDLLNYGYTF
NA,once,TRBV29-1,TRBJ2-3,TGCAGCGTCACAGGGGCGGGGGGCAGCACAGATACGCAGTATTTT,CSVTGAGGSTDTQYF
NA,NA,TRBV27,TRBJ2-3,TGTGCCAGCAGTCCTCCAACAGGGAGAGTCACAGATACGCAGTATTTT,CASSPPTGRVTDTQYF
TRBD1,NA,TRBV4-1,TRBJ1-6,TGCGCCAGCAGCCAAGCGGACAGGACTGTCGGGACACCCCTCCACTTT,CASSQADRTVGTPLHF
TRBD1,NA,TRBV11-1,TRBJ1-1,TGTGCCAGCAGCCACCAGGGACAGAGAAACACTGAAGCTTTCTTT,CASSHQGQRNTEAFF
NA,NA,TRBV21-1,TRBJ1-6,TGTGCCAGCAGCCTATGGGACAGGGGGAATAATTCACCCCTCCACTTT,CASSLWDRGNNSPLHF
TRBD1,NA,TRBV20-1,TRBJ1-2,TGCAGTGGGCTAGGGACAGATGGCTACACCTTC,CSGLGTDGYTF
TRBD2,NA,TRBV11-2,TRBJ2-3,TGTGCCAGCAGCCGCCTAGCTAGCGGGAGTTCAGATACGCAGTATTTT,CASSRLASGSSDTQYF
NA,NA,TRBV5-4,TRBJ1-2,TGTGCCTACAGTTCCAACTATGGCTACACCTTC,CAYSSNYGYTF
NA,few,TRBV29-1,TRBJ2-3,TGCAGCGTCGAGACAGGTACCACAGATACGCAGTATTTT,CSVETGTTDTQYF
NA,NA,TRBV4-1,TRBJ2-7,TGCGCCAGCAGCGCCGAACAGGGACCCTACGAGCAGTACTTC,CASSAEQGPYEQYF
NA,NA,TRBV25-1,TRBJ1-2,TGTGCCAGCAGTGAAGGGGGGGTCAAAGGCTACACCTTC,CASSEGGVKGYTF